Presented here are 30 T cell receptor beta chains from one specimen sequenced in a study of regulatory T cells in long-lasting Graves disease. CDR3 regions were amplified by Arm-PCR using iRepertoire HTBI primers to build TCR beta libraries. Each CDR3 protein is one row after TCRdb ran MiXCR on the multiplex PCR reads. In the table there are 650,000 to 700,000 distinct CDR3 sequences, around 30% of which are singletons. Time point here: persistent/refractory GD, antithyroid drugs over 5 years with positive TRAb. Isolated PBMC RNA provided the starting material for the TCR library. Source: peripheral blood mononuclear cells (PBMCs), taken when the disease was refractory, from a patient treated with antithyroid drugs. The receptors were gathered from a female donor with Graves disease.

This clonotype appeared many times. The chain is built from TRBV20-1 and TRBJ2-5; 8 bases agree with TRBD1. CDR3 length: 14 amino acids. Trimming took 6 bases from V and 1 from J; bases not matched to a gene: 7. Looked up from germline, CDR1 is DFQATT and CDR2 is SNEGSKA (reference sequence). CDR3 residues: CSAILGQGQETQYF. CDR3 nucleotide sequence: TGCAGTGCAATTCTTGGACAGGGCCAAGAGACCCAGTACTTC.

The genes are TRBV2 and TRBJ2-5, with a possible D match to TRBD1 (6 bases). V was shortened by 5 bases and J by 1 base, with 8 bases between the two germline ends. The CDR3 totals 13 residues. Germline V CDR1 and CDR2: SNHLY, FYNNEI. CDR3 amino acids: CASSSTGQETQYF. Written as DNA, the CDR3 is TGTGCCAGCAGTTCGACAGGCCAAGAGACCCAGTACTTC.

On this clonotype itself: Given a much more abundant clone one base away, this may be a read error. This rearrangement joins TRBV28 to TRBJ1-2; D perhaps matches TRBD1 (6 bases). Germline V gene lookup returns CDR1 MDHEN and CDR2 SYDVKM. The length of the CDR3 is 12 residues. CDR3 DNA: TGTGCCAGCAGTTCTTCTGGCGGGGGCTGCACCTTC. Translated: CASSSSGGGCTF.

This clonotype showed up just a few times. The chain is built from TRBV15 and TRBJ2-5; the D is unclear. The CDR3 totals 13 residues. In germline, CDR1 is LNHNV, CDR2 YYDKDF (reference sequence). V gave up 0 bases and J gave up 5 bases, with 7 bases separating them. The CDR3 reads CATSRDIGETQYF. Written as DNA, the CDR3 is TGTGCCACCAGCAGAGATATCGGGGAGACCCAGTACTTC.

The table lists this clonotype with a few counts. This sequence joins TRBV6-1 and TRBJ2-5, with 7 bases that match TRBD2. The ends lost 5 bases at V and 5 bases at J; junction bases unmatched: 11. CDR1 MNHNS and CDR2 SASEGT come from the germline V gene. There are 15 residues in the CDR3. The CDR3, as DNA: TGTGCCAGCAGTACCCCGGGGAACGGGGGGGAGACCCAGTACTTC. Amino acid sequence: CASSTPGNGGETQYF.

V gene TRBV12-3 or TRBV12-4 combines with J gene TRBJ2-7; D is possibly TRBD1 (5 bases). The CDR3 sequence is 13 residues long. V lost 6 bases to trimming and J lost 3 bases, with 12 bases between them. The CDR3 DNA is TGTGCCAGCAGGACAGAGGCATACTACGAGCAGTACTTC. Its translation is CASRTEAYYEQYF.

This clonotype was found many times. This chain joins TRBV2 and TRBJ1-1; a possible D gene is TRBD1 (6 bases). In germline, CDR1 is SNHLY, CDR2 FYNNEI. The V end was cut by 7 bases, the J end by 3 bases, with 12 bases between. The length of the CDR3 is 13 residues. DNA of the CDR3: TGTGCCAGCATAGTCCACAGGGACACTGAAGCTTTCTTT. This encodes CASIVHRDTEAFF.

V is TRBV20-1 and J is TRBJ1-1; 7 bases map to TRBD1. This CDR3 is 10 amino acids long. The junction had 3 bases not matched to a gene; V was cut back by 3 bases and J by 11 bases. CDR1 and CDR2 from the germline V gene are DFQATT and SNEGSKA (reference sequence). The CDR3 DNA follows: TGCAGTGCTAGCGGACAGGAGGCTTTCTTT. Translated, it gives CSASGQEAFF.

Written as DNA, the CDR3 is TGTGCTAGTGGTCCCGGACAGGGGCCGTTCCCTAACTATGGCTACACCTTC. Protein: CASGPGQGPFPNYGYTF. This rearrangement joins TRBV12-5 to TRBJ1-2; 9 bases match TRBD1. Trimming removed 5 bases from V and 0 bases from J; junction bases left unmatched: 10. The germline V gene has CDR1 LGHNT and CDR2 FRNRAP. The CDR3 is 17 amino acids.

This chain uses TRBV28 with TRBJ2-7; 12 bases map to TRBD1. The ends lost 2 bases at V and 6 bases at J; junction bases unmatched: 5. Germline lookup yields CDR1 MDHEN and CDR2 SYDVKM. The CDR3 spans 15 residues. CDR3 in DNA: TGTGCCAGCAGTTTACCGGGACAGGGGGCGGTCGAGCAGTACTTC. Translation: CASSLPGQGAVEQYF.

This clonotype showed up just a few times. The chain uses TRBV20-1 and TRBJ1-1; D not resolved. The V gene's germline CDR1 is DFQATT and CDR2 SNEGSKA (reference sequence). The CDR3 has 14 amino acids. Trimming removed 3 bases at V and 5 bases at J, with 16 bases between. The CDR3 region has the DNA TGCAGTGCTAGCCTCGGAGGCGAGGGAACTGAAGCTTTCTTT. This codes for CSASLGGEGTEAFF.

V usage is TRBV7-2 and J usage is TRBJ1-2; 9 bases line up with TRBD1. Trimming took 8 bases from V and 2 from J; bases not matched to a gene: 9. Germline loops: CDR1 SGHTA, CDR2 FQGNSA. The CDR3 covers 15 residues. DNA for the CDR3: TGTGCCAGCGAAATGGGGGACAGGGTGAACTATGGCTACACCTTC. Translation gives CASEMGDRVNYGYTF.

This clonotype has just a few counts. The rearrangement links TRBV6-5 to TRBJ1-1; possibly TRBD1 for D (5 bases). Trimming shortened V by 0 bases and J by 0 bases, and 8 bases separated the two germline ends. The CDR3 contains 15 residues. Germline V gives CDR1 MNHEY, CDR2 SVGAGI. In DNA form, the CDR3 reads TGTGCCAGCAGTTACTCGTGGGGACTGAACACTGAAGCTTTCTTT. Translating gives CASSYSWGLNTEAFF.

This clonotype was picked up many times. The CDR3 coding sequence is TGTGCCAGCAGCTTAGCGAGGACTAGCGTGTATCCTGGGACCGGGGAGCTGTTTTTT. Translation gives CASSLARTSVYPGTGELFF. V is TRBV7-9 and J is TRBJ2-2, with 9 bases that match TRBD2. In germline, CDR1 is SEHNR, CDR2 FQNEAQ (reference sequence). Trimming at V came to 0 bases and at J to 5 bases, leaving 13 bases not matched to a gene. The CDR3 consists of 19 residues.

There are many counts of this clonotype. The V call is TRBV12-3 or TRBV12-4, the J call TRBJ1-2, with a weak D call TRBD1 (6 bases). Deletions cut 6 bases from V and 2 bases from J, with 13 bases between. This CDR3 has 14 residues. In nucleotides, the CDR3 is TGTGCCAGCAGCGAAGGACAGATAAACTATGGCTACACCTTC. This sequence encodes CASSEGQINYGYTF.

The rearrangement uses TRBV6-1 and TRBJ1-1, with D unclear. The CDR3 loop spans 14 amino acids. V lost 5 bases and J lost 3, with 13 bases in between. CDR1 is MNHNS and CDR2 is SASEGT in the germline V gene. The CDR3 sequence: CASSRRASHTEAFF. CDR3 in DNA: TGTGCCAGCAGTCGCCGGGCATCCCACACTGAAGCTTTCTTT.

V and J are TRBV29-1 and TRBJ1-6; TRBD1 is a possible D gene (5 bases). The CDR3 extends over 15 amino acids. V shed 4 bases and J shed 3 bases, with 13 bases lying between them. Germline loops: CDR1 SQVTM, CDR2 ANQGSEA. CDR3 loop: CSVALGGGYNSPLHF. The CDR3 DNA reads TGCAGCGTTGCCCTCGGGGGGGGCTATAATTCACCCCTCCACTTT.

This clonotype was counted at least ten times. This chain uses TRBV6-2 or TRBV6-3 with TRBJ1-1, with D perhaps matching TRBD1 (6 bases). This CDR3 is 14 amino acids long. From germline, CDR1 is MNHEY and CDR2 SVGEGT. V shed 2 bases and J shed 5 bases, with 12 bases lying between them. The CDR3 spells CASSYAGAETEAFF. CDR3 nucleotide sequence: TGTGCCAGCAGTTACGCAGGGGCGGAAACTGAAGCTTTCTTT.

This clonotype has just a few counts. This chain joins TRBV20-1 and TRBJ1-2, with 8 bases lining up with TRBD1. The length of the CDR3 is 14 residues. V shed 2 bases and J 4 bases; nucleotides not matched to a gene: 6. Germline CDR1 reads DFQATT; CDR2 reads SNEGSKA (reference sequence). CDR3: CSARSGQEVYGYTF. CDR3 nucleotides: TGCAGTGCTAGATCGGGACAGGAGGTCTATGGCTACACCTTC.

This clonotype has more than one count but fewer than ten. The CDR3 protein is CSASYTGGGNTIYF. The DNA of the CDR3 is TGCAGTGCTAGCTACACAGGGGGCGGAAACACCATATATTTT. The gene calls are TRBV20-1 and TRBJ1-3; TRBD1 matches 9 bases. Germline CDR1 reads DFQATT; CDR2 reads SNEGSKA (reference sequence). Trimming cost V 3 bases and J 4 bases; bases outside gene matches: 4. The CDR3 totals 14 residues.

This clonotype was seen only a few times. V gene TRBV12-3 or TRBV12-4 combines with J gene TRBJ1-5; 7 bases fit TRBD1. V shed 6 bases and J 4 bases; nucleotides not matched to a gene: 6. The CDR3 sequence is 14 residues long. Written as DNA, the CDR3 is TGTGCCAGCAGAGAGTGGGACAGTAATCAGCCCCAGCATTTT. This codes for CASREWDSNQPQHF.

The V call is TRBV24-1, the J call TRBJ2-1, with D possibly being TRBD1 (5 bases). This CDR3 spans 11 amino acids. V lost 7 bases, J lost 6 bases, and 6 bases lay in between. Germline-derived CDR1 and CDR2 are KGHDR and SFDVKD. The CDR3 sequence is CATRQGNEQFF. The DNA for the CDR3 is TGTGCCACCAGGCAGGGCAATGAGCAGTTCTTC.

The chain combines TRBV9 with TRBJ1-1; 8 nucleotides match TRBD1. CDR3 length equals 15 residues. From germline, CDR1 is SGDLS and CDR2 YYNGEE. Trimming removed 7 bases from V and 4 bases from J; junction bases left unmatched: 12. CDR3 region: CASAPLGQGATEAFF. The CDR3, as DNA: TGTGCCAGCGCCCCCCTCGGCCAGGGGGCCACTGAAGCTTTCTTT.

This sequence joins TRBV3-1 and TRBJ1-4, with 7 positions matching TRBD1. V gave up 7 bases and J gave up 3 bases; unmatched junction bases: 5. Germline CDR1 LGHDT, CDR2 YNNKEL (reference sequence). The CDR3 has 14 residues. CDR3 nucleotide sequence: TGTGCCAGCACCTCACAGGGGCCTAATGAAAAACTGTTTTTT. It yields the protein CASTSQGPNEKLFF.

The chain joins TRBV28 to TRBJ1-5; D possibly corresponds to TRBD1 (5 bases). The V and J ends lost 4 bases and 4 bases respectively, with 35 bases between them. Germline CDR1 and CDR2: MDHEN and SYDVKM. The CDR3 runs to 22 residues. The DNA for the CDR3 is TGTGCCAGCAGTTACCCTAGGCCCAACCCCCTGCTTCACGACAGCCGAAATCAGCCCCAGCATTTT. It codes for CASSYPRPNPLLHDSRNQPQHF.

This clonotype was seen many times. CDR3 loop: CASSETGVPTDTQYF. The CDR3 region has the DNA TGTGCCAGCAGTGAAACGGGGGTTCCCACAGATACGCAGTATTTT. The chain employs TRBV2 and TRBJ2-3; possible D gene TRBD2, 6 bases. This CDR3 has 15 residues. Germline CDR1 reads SNHLY; CDR2 reads FYNNEI. Trimming left V 2 bases short and J 2 bases short, with 11 bases between. The full variable domain, its missing parts supplied by reference TRBV2 and TRBJ2-3, is EPEVTQTPSHQVTQMGQEVILRCVPISNHLYFYWYRQILGQKVEFLVSFYNNEISEKSEIFDDQFSVERPDGSNFTLKIRSTKLEDSAMYFCASSETGVPTDTQYFGPGTRLTVL.

This clonotype was seen a few times. The chain has TRBV9 and TRBJ1-1; D not resolved. The CDR3 sequence is 16 residues long. Germline V CDR1 and CDR2: SGDLS, YYNGEE. With 0 bases removed from V and 4 bases from J, the gap between germline ends came to 16 bases. The CDR3 loop is CASSVGPQQSRTEAFF. As DNA, the CDR3 is TGTGCCAGCAGCGTAGGCCCACAGCAGTCTCGCACTGAAGCTTTCTTT.

The chain uses TRBV28 and TRBJ1-2; D unresolved. Germline loops: CDR1 MDHEN, CDR2 SYDVKM. This CDR3 region has 12 residues. Trimming left V 7 bases short and J 0 bases short, with 6 bases between. CDR3 nucleotides: TGTGCCAGCACCGCTGCTAACTATGGCTACACCTTC. It is translated as CASTAANYGYTF.

This clonotype was detected a few times. The V and J genes are TRBV6-1 and TRBJ1-1, with D possibly matching TRBD1 (6 bases). Trimming cost V 6 bases and J 2 bases, with 13 bases left between them. Per the germline V gene, CDR1 is MNHNS and CDR2 is SASEGT. The CDR3 extends over 14 amino acids. The CDR3 nucleotides read TGTGCCAGCAGGACAGGAAACCAAAACACTGAAGCTTTCTTT. It specifies CASRTGNQNTEAFF.

V is TRBV10-1 and J is TRBJ2-7; D is uncertain. Trimming shortened V by 6 bases and J by 2 bases, and 11 bases separated the two germline ends. CDR1 and CDR2 from the germline V gene are WNHNN and SYGVQD (reference sequence). The CDR3 has 13 residues. The CDR3 here is CASSVGSPYEQYF. As DNA, the CDR3 is TGCGCCAGCAGCGTGGGATCCCCCTACGAGCAGTACTTC.